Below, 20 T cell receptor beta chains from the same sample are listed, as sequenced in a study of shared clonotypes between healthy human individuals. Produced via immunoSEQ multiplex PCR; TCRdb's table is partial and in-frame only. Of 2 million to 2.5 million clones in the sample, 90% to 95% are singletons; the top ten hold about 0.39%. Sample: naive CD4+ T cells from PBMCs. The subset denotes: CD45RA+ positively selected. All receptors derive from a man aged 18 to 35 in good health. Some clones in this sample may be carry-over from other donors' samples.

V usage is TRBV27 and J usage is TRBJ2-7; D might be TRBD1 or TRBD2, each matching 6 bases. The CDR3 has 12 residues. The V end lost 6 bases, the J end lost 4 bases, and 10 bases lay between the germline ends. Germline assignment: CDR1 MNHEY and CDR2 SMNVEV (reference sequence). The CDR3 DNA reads TGTGCCAGCAGACGCGGGACATACGAGCAGTACTTC. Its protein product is CASRRGTYEQYF.

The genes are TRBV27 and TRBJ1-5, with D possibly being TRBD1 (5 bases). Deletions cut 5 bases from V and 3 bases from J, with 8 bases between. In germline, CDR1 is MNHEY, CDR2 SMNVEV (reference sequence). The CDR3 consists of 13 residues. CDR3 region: CASSPQANQPQHF. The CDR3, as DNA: TGTGCCAGCAGTCCACAGGCCAATCAGCCCCAGCATTTT.

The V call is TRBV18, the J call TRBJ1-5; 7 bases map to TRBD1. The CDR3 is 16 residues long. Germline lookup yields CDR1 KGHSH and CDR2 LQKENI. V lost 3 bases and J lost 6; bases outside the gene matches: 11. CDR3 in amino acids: CASSPSRGTSGQPQHF. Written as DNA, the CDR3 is TGTGCCAGCTCACCTTCCAGGGGGACCTCCGGTCAGCCCCAGCATTTT. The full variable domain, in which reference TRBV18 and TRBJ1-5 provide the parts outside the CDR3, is NAGVMQNPRHLVRRRGQEARLRCSPMKGHSHVYWYRQLPEEGLKFMVYLQKENIIDESGMPKERFSAEFPKEGPSILRIQQVVRGDSAAYFCASSPSRGTSGQPQHFGDGTRLSIL.

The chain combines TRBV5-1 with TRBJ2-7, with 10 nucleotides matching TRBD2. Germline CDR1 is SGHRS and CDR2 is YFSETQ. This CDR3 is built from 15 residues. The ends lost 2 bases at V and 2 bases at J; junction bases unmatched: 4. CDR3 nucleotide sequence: TGCGCCAGCAGCTTCGGGACTAGCGAGGCCTACGAGCAGTACTTC. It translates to CASSFGTSEAYEQYF.

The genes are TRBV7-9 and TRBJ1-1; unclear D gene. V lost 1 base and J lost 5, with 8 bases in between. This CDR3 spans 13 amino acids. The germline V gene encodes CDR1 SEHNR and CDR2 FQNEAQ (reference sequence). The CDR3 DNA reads TGTGCCAGCAGCTTAGGGGTAGTTACTGAAGCTTTCTTT. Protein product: CASSLGVVTEAFF.

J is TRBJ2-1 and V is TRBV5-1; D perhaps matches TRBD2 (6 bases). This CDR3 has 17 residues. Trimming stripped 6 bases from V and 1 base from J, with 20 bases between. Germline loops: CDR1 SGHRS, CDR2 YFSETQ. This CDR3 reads CASTLANVGTSYNEQFF. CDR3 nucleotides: TGCGCCAGCACCCTAGCAAACGTCGGGACTTCCTACAATGAGCAGTTCTTC.

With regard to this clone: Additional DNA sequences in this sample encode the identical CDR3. CDR3 in amino acids: CASSVSGGETQYF. In nucleotides, the CDR3 is TGTGCCAGCAGCGTTTCGGGAGGAGAGACCCAGTACTTC. The chain combines TRBV9 with TRBJ2-5; 7 bases map to TRBD2. The germline CDR1 and CDR2 sequences are SGDLS and YYNGEE. V lost 2 bases and J lost 4; bases outside the gene matches: 2. The CDR3 is 13 amino acids.

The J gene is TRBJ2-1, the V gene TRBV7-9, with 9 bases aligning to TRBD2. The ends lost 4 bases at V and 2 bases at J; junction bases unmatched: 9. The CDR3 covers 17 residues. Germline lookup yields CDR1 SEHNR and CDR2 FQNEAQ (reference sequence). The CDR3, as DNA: TGTGCCAGCAGCTCCACGCGGGGGGGGAGTCCCTACAATGAGCAGTTCTTC. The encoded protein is CASSSTRGGSPYNEQFF.

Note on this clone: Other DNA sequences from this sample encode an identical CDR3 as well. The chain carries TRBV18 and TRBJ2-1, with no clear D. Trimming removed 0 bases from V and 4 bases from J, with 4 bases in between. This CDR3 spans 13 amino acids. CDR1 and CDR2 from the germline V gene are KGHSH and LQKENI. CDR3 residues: CASSPPGYNEQFF. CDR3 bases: TGTGCCAGCTCACCACCGGGGTACAATGAGCAGTTCTTC.

The DNA for the CDR3 is TGTGCCAGCAGCCCGACCATCCGGAGGGCGAGCACAGATACGCAGTATTTT. Its protein is CASSPTIRRASTDTQYF. The rearrangement joins TRBV9 to TRBJ2-3, with a tentative D call TRBD2 (6 bases). The CDR3 is 17 amino acids. Deletions cut 4 bases from V and 0 bases from J, with 18 bases between. The V gene's germline CDR1 is SGDLS and CDR2 YYNGEE.

The CDR3 here is CASSYRQGASEQFF. The CDR3 nucleotides are TGTGCCAGCAGTTATCGACAGGGGGCTAGTGAGCAGTTCTTC. This sequence joins TRBV6-6 and TRBJ2-1, with 10 bases matching TRBD1. The trim removed 3 bases at V and 9 bases at J, leaving 5 bases unmatched. CDR1 is MNHNY and CDR2 is SVGAGI in the germline V gene (reference sequence). This CDR3 spans 14 amino acids.

CDR3 in amino acids: CASSLDKAGANVLTF. The CDR3 nucleotides read TGCGCCAGCAGCTTGGACAAGGCTGGGGCCAACGTCCTGACTTTC. The chain combines TRBV5-1 with TRBJ2-6; D gene uncertain. Deletions cut 0 bases from V and 2 bases from J, with 6 bases between. The CDR3 is 15 residues long. The germline gives CDR1 SGHRS, CDR2 YFSETQ.

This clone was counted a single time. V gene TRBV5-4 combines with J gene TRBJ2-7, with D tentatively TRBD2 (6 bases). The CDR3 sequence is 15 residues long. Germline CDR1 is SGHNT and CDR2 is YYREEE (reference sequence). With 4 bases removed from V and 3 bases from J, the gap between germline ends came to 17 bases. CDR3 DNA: TGTGCCAGCAGCCCGGGTTCAAGGGGAGGCTACGAGCAGTACTTC. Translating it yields CASSPGSRGGYEQYF. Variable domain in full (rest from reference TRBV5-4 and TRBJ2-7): ETGVTQSPTHLIKTRGQQVTLRCSSQSGHNTVSWYQQALGQGPQFIFQYYREEENGRGNFPPRFSGLQFPNYSSELNVNALELDDSALYLCASSPGSRGGYEQYFGPGTRLTVT.

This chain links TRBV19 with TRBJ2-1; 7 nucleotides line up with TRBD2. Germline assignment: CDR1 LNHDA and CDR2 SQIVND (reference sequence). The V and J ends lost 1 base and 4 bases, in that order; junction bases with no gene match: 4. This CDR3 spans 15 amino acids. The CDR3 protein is CASSIGAGGYNEQFF. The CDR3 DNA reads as TGTGCCAGTAGTATAGGCGCCGGGGGGTACAATGAGCAGTTCTTC.

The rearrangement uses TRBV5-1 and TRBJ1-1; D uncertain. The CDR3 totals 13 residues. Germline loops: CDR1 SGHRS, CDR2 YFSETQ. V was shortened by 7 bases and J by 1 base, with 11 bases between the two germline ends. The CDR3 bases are TGCGCCAGCGGTCCGGCAGCGAACACTGAAGCTTTCTTT. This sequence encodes CASGPAANTEAFF.

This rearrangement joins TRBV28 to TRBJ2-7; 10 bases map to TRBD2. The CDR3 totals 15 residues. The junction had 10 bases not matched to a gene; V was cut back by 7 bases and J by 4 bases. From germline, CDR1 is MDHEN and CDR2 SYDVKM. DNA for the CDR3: TGTGCCAGCAACCCCGCCCAGCGGGAGGGGTACGAGCAGTACTTC. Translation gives CASNPAQREGYEQYF. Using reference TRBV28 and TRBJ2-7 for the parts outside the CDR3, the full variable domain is DVKVTQSSRYLVKRTGEKVFLECVQDMDHENMFWYRQDPGLGLRLIYFSYDVKMKEKGDIPEGYSVSREKKERFSLILESASTNQTSMYLCASNPAQREGYEQYFGPGTRLTVT.

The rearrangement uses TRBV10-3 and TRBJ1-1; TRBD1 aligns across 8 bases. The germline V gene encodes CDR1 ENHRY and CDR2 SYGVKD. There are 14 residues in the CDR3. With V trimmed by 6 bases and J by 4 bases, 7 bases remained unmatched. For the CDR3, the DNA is TGTGCCATCAGCGCGGACAGGGAGGCCACTGAAGCTTTCTTT. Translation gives CAISADREATEAFF.

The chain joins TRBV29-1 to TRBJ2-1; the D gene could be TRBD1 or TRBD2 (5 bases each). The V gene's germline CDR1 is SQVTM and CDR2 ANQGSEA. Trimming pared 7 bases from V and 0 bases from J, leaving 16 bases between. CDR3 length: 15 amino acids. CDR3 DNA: TGCAGCGGGCTTGGGACGGACCGCTCCTACAATGAGCAGTTCTTC. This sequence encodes CSGLGTDRSYNEQFF.

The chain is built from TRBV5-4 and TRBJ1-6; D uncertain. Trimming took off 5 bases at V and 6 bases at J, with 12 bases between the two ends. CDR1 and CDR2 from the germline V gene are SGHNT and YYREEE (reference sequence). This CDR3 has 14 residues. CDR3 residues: CASSPAPLNSPLHF. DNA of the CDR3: TGTGCCAGCAGTCCCGCTCCACTTAATTCACCCCTCCACTTT.

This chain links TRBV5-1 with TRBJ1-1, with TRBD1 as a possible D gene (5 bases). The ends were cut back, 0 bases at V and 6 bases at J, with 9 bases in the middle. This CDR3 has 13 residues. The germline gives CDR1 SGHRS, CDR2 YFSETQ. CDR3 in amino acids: CASSLGGQPEAFF. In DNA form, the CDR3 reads TGCGCCAGCAGCTTGGGGGGCCAGCCTGAAGCTTTCTTT.